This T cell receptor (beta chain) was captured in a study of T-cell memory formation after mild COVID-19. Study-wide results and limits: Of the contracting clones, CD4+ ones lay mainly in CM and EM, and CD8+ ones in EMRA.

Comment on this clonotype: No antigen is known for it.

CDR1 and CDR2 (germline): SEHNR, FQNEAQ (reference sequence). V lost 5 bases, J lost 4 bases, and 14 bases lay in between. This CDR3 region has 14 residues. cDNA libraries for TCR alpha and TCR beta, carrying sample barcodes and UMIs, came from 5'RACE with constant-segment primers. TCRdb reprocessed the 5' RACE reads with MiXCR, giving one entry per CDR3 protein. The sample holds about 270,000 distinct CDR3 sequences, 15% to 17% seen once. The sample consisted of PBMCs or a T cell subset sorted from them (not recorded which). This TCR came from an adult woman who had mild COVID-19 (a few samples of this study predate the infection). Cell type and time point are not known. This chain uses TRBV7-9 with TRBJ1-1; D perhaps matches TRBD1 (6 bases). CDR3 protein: CASSIQGESTEAFF. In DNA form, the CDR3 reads TGTGCCAGCAGCATACAGGGTGAGAGCACTGAAGCTTTCTTT.